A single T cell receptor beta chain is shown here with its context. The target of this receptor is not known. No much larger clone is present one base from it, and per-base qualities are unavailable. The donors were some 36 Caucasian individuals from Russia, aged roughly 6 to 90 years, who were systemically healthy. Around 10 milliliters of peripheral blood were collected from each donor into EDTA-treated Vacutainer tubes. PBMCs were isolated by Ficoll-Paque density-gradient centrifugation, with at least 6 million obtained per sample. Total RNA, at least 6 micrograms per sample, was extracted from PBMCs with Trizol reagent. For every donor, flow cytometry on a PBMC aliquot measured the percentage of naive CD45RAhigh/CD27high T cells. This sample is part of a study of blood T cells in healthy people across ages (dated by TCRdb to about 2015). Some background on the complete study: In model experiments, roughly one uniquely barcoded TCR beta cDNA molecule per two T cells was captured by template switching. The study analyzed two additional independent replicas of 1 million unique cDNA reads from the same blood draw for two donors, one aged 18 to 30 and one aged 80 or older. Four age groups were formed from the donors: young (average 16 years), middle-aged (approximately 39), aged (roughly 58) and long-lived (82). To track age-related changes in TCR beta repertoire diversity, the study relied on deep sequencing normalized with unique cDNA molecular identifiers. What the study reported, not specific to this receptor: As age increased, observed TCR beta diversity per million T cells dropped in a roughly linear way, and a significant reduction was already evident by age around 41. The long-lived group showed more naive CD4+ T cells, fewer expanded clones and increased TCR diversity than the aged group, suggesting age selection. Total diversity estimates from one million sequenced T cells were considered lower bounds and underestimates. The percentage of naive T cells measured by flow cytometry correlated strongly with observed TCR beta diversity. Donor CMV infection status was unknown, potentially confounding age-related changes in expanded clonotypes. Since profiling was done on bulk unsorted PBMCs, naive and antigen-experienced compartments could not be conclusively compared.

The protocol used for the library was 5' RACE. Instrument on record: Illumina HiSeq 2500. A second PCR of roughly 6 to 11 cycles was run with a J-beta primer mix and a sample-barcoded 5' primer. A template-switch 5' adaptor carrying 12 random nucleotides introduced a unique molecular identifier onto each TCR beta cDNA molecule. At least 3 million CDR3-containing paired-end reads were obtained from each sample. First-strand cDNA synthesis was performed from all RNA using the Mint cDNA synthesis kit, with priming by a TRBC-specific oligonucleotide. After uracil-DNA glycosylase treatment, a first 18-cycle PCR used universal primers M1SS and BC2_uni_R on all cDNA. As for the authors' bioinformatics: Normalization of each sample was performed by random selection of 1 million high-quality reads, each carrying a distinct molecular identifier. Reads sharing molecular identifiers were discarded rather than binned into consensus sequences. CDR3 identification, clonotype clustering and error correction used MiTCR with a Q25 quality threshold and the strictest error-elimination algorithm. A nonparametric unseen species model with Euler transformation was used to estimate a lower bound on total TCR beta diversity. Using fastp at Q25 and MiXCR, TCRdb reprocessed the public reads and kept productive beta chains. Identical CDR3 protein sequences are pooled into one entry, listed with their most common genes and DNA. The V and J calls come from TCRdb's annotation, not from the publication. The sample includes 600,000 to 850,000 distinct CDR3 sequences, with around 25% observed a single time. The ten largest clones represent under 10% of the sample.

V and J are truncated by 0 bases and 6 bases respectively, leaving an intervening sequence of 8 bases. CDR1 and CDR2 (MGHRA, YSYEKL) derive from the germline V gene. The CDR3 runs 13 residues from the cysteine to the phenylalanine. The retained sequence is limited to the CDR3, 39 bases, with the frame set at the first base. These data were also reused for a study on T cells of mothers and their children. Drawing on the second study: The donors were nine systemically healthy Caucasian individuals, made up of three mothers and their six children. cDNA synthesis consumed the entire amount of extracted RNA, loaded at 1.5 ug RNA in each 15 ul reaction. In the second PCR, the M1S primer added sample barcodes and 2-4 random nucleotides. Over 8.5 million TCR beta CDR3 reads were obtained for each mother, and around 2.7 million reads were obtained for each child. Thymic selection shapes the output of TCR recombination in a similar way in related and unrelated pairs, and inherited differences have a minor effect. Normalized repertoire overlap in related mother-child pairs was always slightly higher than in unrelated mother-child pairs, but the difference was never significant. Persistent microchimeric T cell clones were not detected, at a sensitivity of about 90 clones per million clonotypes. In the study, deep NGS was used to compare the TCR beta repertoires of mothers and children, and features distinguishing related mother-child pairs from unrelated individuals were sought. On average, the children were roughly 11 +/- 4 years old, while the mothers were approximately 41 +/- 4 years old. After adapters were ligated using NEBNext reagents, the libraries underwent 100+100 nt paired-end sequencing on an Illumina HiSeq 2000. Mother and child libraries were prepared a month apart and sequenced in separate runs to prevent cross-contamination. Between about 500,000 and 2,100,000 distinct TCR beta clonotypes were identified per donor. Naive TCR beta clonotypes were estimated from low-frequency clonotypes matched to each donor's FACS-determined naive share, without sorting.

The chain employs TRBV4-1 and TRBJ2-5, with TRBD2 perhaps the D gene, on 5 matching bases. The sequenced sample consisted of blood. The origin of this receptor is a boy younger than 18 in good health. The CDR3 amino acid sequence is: CASSQEGRQTQYF. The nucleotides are TGCGCCAGCAGCCAAGAAGGGAGACAGACCCAGTACTTC.